Shown below are 25 T cell receptor beta chains from a single sample sequenced in a study of blood T cells in healthy people across ages. Then a second PCR, running roughly 7 to 11 cycles, was carried out with a sample-barcoded 5' primer and a J-beta primer mix. TCRdb re-analysed the 5' RACE reads in MiXCR, keeping a single row per CDR3 protein. The sample consists of about 800,000 distinct CDR3 sequences, 20% to 30% of them appearing once. This same sample was also part of a study on T cells of mothers and their children.

What was sequenced was blood. These TCRs come from a boy younger than 18 in good health.

This chain uses TRBV29-1 with TRBJ2-3, with 10 positions matching TRBD2. This CDR3 spans 14 amino acids. From germline, CDR1 is SQVTM and CDR2 ANQGSEA. V dropped 2 bases and J dropped 8; count of bases not matched to a gene: 7. The CDR3 DNA reads TGCAGCGTTGAACTAGCGGGAGATCCAGCTACGCAGTATTTT. Its translation is CSVELAGDPATQYF.

V is TRBV7-3 and J is TRBJ2-7, with TRBD2 matching 11 bases. The J call may not be correct, given that the DNA end is closer to TRBJ2-1. There are 18 residues in the CDR3. In germline, CDR1 is SGHTA, CDR2 FQGTGA. The CDR3 DNA is TGTGCCAGCAGCCCCGGGACTAGCGGCCTAATCGGCGGCAATGAGCAGTTCTTC. Translated: CASSPGTSGLIGGNEQFF.

The sample holds a few counts of this clonotype. The gene calls are TRBV28 and TRBJ1-1; TRBD1 aligns across 9 bases. The V segment lost 6 bases and the J segment 2 bases; nucleotides outside the gene matches: 16. CDR1 is MDHEN, CDR2 SYDVKM, per germline. CDR3 length equals 18 residues. The DNA for the CDR3 is TGTGCCAGCAGGAAGAGTTACAGGGGGCAGGTGGGAAACACTGAAGCTTTCTTT. Translating it yields CASRKSYRGQVGNTEAFF.

This clonotype has a single count. J is TRBJ1-4 and V is TRBV12-3 or TRBV12-4, with D perhaps matching TRBD1 (6 bases). The CDR3 consists of 14 residues. With 3 bases removed from V and 7 bases from J, the gap between germline ends came to 12 bases. The CDR3 sequence: CASSLSRGTEKLFF. CDR3 bases: TGTGCCAGCAGTTTGAGCAGGGGAACTGAAAAACTGTTTTTT.

The chain carries TRBV12-3 or TRBV12-4 and TRBJ1-5; 8 positions match TRBD1. This CDR3 is 16 amino acids long. V shed 4 bases, J shed 3 bases, and the junction held 8 bases outside the gene matches. The CDR3 loop is CASSSGTGRSNQPQHF. Written as DNA, the CDR3 is TGTGCCAGCAGTTCAGGGACAGGACGTTCCAATCAGCCCCAGCATTTT.

This chain joins TRBV10-3 and TRBJ1-1; D not resolved. Trimming shortened V by 3 bases and J by 0 bases, and 14 bases separated the two germline ends. Germline-derived CDR1 and CDR2 are ENHRY and SYGVKD. This CDR3 has 16 residues. This CDR3 is CAISEIFTNMNTEAFF. For the CDR3, the DNA is TGTGCCATCAGTGAAATTTTTACTAACATGAACACTGAAGCTTTCTTT.

V usage is TRBV29-1 and J usage is TRBJ2-3; 9 bases agree with TRBD1. This CDR3 comprises 15 residues. J lost 1 base, V lost 7 bases, and 9 bases had no gene match. Germline assignment: CDR1 SQVTM and CDR2 ANQGSEA. The CDR3 sequence is CSAAARTGGTDTQYF. The CDR3 DNA follows: TGCAGCGCCGCGGCCCGGACAGGGGGCACAGATACGCAGTATTTT.

This chain links TRBV5-1 with TRBJ2-5, with 10 bases fitting TRBD1. Unmatched junction bases numbered 10, after V lost 6 bases and J lost 5 bases. This CDR3 contains 15 residues. Germline loops: CDR1 SGHRS, CDR2 YFSETQ. CDR3 coding DNA: TGCGCCAGCATCCCGTTGGGACAGGGGCAGGAGACCCAGTACTTC. It codes for CASIPLGQGQETQYF.

The chain employs TRBV29-1 and TRBJ2-3; 10 nucleotides align to TRBD1. The CDR3 is 13 residues long. The junction had 3 bases not matched to a gene; V was cut back by 4 bases and J by 5 bases. Germline CDR1 SQVTM, CDR2 ANQGSEA. The CDR3 protein is CSVGQGAGDTQYF. CDR3 DNA: TGCAGCGTTGGACAGGGGGCAGGAGATACGCAGTATTTT.

This clonotype was seen more than once but under ten times. This rearrangement joins TRBV7-9 to TRBJ2-5; D uncertain. The end of the DNA is better explained by TRBJ2-7, so the J call may be wrong. The CDR3 runs to 13 residues. CDR1 and CDR2 (germline): SEHNR, FQNEAQ (reference sequence). Here the CDR3 reads CASSLSGSDEQYF. CDR3 DNA sequence: TGTGCCAGCAGCTTATCGGGTTCGGACGAGCAGTACTTC.

There are a few counts of this clonotype. This chain uses TRBV21-1 with TRBJ2-3; the DNA was not compared with TRBD1, the D call given in the table. TRBV21-1 is labeled a pseudogene. This CDR3 spans 16 amino acids. Written as DNA, the CDR3 is TGTGCCAGCAGCAAAGCGGGGCCAAGGACACGGGATACGCAGTATTTT. This gives the protein CASSKAGPRTRDTQYF.

This chain joins TRBV7-2 and TRBJ2-5; D is unclear. The ends were cut back, 2 bases at V and 2 bases at J, with 12 bases in the middle. Germline values: CDR1 SGHTA, CDR2 FQGNSA. The CDR3 is 15 residues long. The CDR3 spells CASSLLISRQETQYF. As DNA, the CDR3 is TGTGCCAGCAGCTTATTAATCAGCCGTCAAGAGACCCAGTACTTC.

The chain uses TRBV7-9 and TRBJ2-5, with unresolved D. V was cut by 4 bases and J by 4 bases, with 7 bases left in between. In germline, CDR1 is SEHNR, CDR2 FQNEAQ (reference sequence). This CDR3 is 12 amino acids long. CDR3 nucleotide sequence: TGTGCCAGCAGCTCGAAGGGAGAGACCCAGTACTTC. This encodes CASSSKGETQYF.

The rearrangement joins TRBV27 to TRBJ2-1; unclear D gene. This CDR3 has 14 amino acids. The V gene's germline CDR1 is MNHEY and CDR2 SMNVEV (reference sequence). With 0 bases removed from V and 9 bases from J, the gap between germline ends came to 12 bases. CDR3 sequence reads: CASSLSRSGAEQFF. CDR3 coding DNA: TGTGCCAGCAGTTTATCTAGATCGGGCGCTGAGCAGTTCTTC.

Many counts were recorded for this clonotype. The V gene is TRBV6-5, the J gene TRBJ2-5; 14 bases match TRBD2. Germline V gene data show CDR1 as MNHEY and CDR2 as SVGAGI. The CDR3 spans 15 residues. Losses at the gene ends were 4 bases for V and 5 bases for J; bases not matched to a gene: 3. CDR3 nucleotides: TGTGCCAGCAGTTTGGGACTAGCGGGAGCTGAGACCCAGTACTTC. Protein product: CASSLGLAGAETQYF.

V and J are TRBV6-2 or TRBV6-3 and TRBJ1-2; D is unclear. The CDR3 extends over 14 amino acids. Trimming cost V 4 bases and J 4 bases, with 13 bases left between them. Germline lookup yields CDR1 MNHEY and CDR2 SVGEGT. The CDR3, as DNA: TGTGCCAGCAGTTCGAAGACGCCTTTCTATGGCTACACCTTC. It codes for CASSSKTPFYGYTF.

This clonotype showed up just a few times. This chain uses TRBV6-5 with TRBJ2-7; D perhaps matches TRBD1 (6 bases). The CDR3 sequence is 15 residues long. V was cut by 0 bases and J by 2 bases, with 11 bases left in between. Germline V gene data show CDR1 as MNHEY and CDR2 as SVGAGI. The chain's CDR3 is CASSYSRDTTYEQYF. In nucleotides, the CDR3 is TGTGCCAGCAGTTACTCAAGGGACACAACCTACGAGCAGTACTTC.

J is TRBJ2-3 and V is TRBV6-4; 7 nucleotides line up with TRBD1. The length of the CDR3 is 13 residues. CDR1 MRHNA and CDR2 SNTAGT come from the germline V gene. Losses at the gene ends were 6 bases for V and 4 bases for J; bases not matched to a gene: 4. The CDR3 is CASSDRESDTQYF. In nucleotides, the CDR3 is TGTGCCAGCAGCGACAGGGAGTCAGATACGCAGTATTTT.

The J gene is TRBJ2-7, the V gene TRBV15; 11 bases align to TRBD2. CDR3 size: 17 residues. With 0 bases clipped from V and 0 bases from J, the junction kept 4 bases outside the gene matches. Germline CDR1 and CDR2: LNHNV and YYDKDF (reference sequence). The CDR3 region has the DNA TGTGCCACCAGCAGAGAACTAGCGGGGGATCCCTCCTACGAGCAGTACTTC. It is translated as CATSRELAGDPSYEQYF.

A few counts support this clonotype. This sequence joins TRBV7-2 and TRBJ2-3, with D tentatively TRBD2 (5 bases). Trimming left V 6 bases short and J 5 bases short, with 15 bases between. The germline CDR1 and CDR2 sequences are SGHTA and FQGNSA. This CDR3 is 14 amino acids long. DNA for the CDR3: TGTGCCAGCAGTCCTCACCAGAGCGGAGATACGCAGTATTTT. As protein: CASSPHQSGDTQYF.

As to this clonotype: One base away lies a much larger clone, so this may be a sequencing read error. The chain carries TRBV7-9 and TRBJ2-5; D is undetermined. Germline values: CDR1 SEHNR, CDR2 FQNEAQ (reference sequence). V was trimmed by 3 bases and J by 4 bases, leaving 3 bases between them. The CDR3 contains 11 residues. CDR3 sequence reads: CASSFIETQYF. The CDR3 coding sequence is TGTGCCAGCAGCTTTATAGAGACCCAGTACTTC.

CDR3 protein: CASSSDDGALYEQYF. In DNA form, the CDR3 reads TGCGCCAGCAGCTCTGATGATGGGGCTCTTTACGAGCAGTACTTC. The gene calls are TRBV5-1 and TRBJ2-7; D may be TRBD1 (5 bases). CDR1 and CDR2 (germline): SGHRS, YFSETQ. There are 15 residues in the CDR3. V lost 3 bases to trimming and J lost 4 bases, with 17 bases between them.

The chain has TRBV2 and TRBJ1-4; the D gene is possibly TRBD1 (5 bases). Per the germline V gene, CDR1 is SNHLY and CDR2 is FYNNEI. The ends were cut back, 2 bases at V and 16 bases at J, with 23 bases in the middle. There are 15 residues in the CDR3. The CDR3 sequence: CASSEWGSPRAEKFF. The CDR3 nucleotides are TGTGCCAGCAGTGAATGGGGCTCCCCCCGGGCGGAAAAGTTTTTT.

For this clonotype: An end of the junction does not agree with germline; a read error may underlie this. The rearrangement joins TRBV15 to TRBJ2-1; 15 nucleotides agree with TRBD2. The germline V gene has CDR1 LNHNV and CDR2 YYDKDF (reference sequence). The CDR3 extends over 19 amino acids. The CDR3 coding sequence is TGTGCCGCCAGTCAGAGGGCGTGGACTAGCGGGGGGGCCAGGAATGAGCAGTTCTTC. Its translation is CAASQRAWTSGGARNEQFF.

The CDR3 DNA follows: TGTGCCAGCAGTACCCGACTAGCGGGGCATTACTACGAGCAGTACTTC. Amino acids: CASSTRLAGHYYEQYF. The V gene is TRBV27, the J gene TRBJ2-7; 11 positions match TRBD2. This CDR3 contains 16 residues. The germline V gene has CDR1 MNHEY and CDR2 SMNVEV (reference sequence). The V gene end was trimmed by 5 bases and the J gene end by 3 bases; junction bases not matched to a gene: 9.